This entry lists 29 T cell receptor beta chains sequenced from one sample in a study of cytomegalovirus exposure and HLA in healthy donors. TCRdb's copy holds only in-frame clones and misses some; the assay was immunoSEQ multiplex PCR. This sample yields around 180,000 clones, of which roughly 80% are seen a single time; less than 8.5% belongs to the top ten. Input material: PBMCs. The receptors derive from a man aged 18 to 30 in good health and CMV-seropositive.

DNA of the CDR3: TGTGCCAGCACCCCGGGACAGGGTATGGGGACCCAGTACTTC. The encoded protein is CASTPGQGMGTQYF. J is TRBJ2-5 and V is TRBV2, with TRBD1 matching 9 bases. The germline V gene encodes CDR1 SNHLY and CDR2 FYNNEI. J gave up 7 bases and V 7 bases, and 10 bases lay outside the gene matches. The CDR3 is made up of 14 amino acids.

The genes are TRBV19 and TRBJ1-2; 7 bases match TRBD1. Trimming took 5 bases from V and 2 from J; bases not matched to a gene: 5. The CDR3 covers 14 residues. Germline assignment: CDR1 LNHDA and CDR2 SQIVND (reference sequence). CDR3 amino acids: CASSVTGWNYGYTF. As DNA, the CDR3 is TGTGCCAGTAGTGTGACAGGGTGGAACTATGGCTACACCTTC.

The CDR3 sequence: CAKEGRVTEAFF. The DNA of the CDR3 is TGCGCCAAGGAGGGCAGGGTTACTGAAGCTTTCTTT. The chain employs TRBV10-1 and TRBJ1-1; maybe TRBD1 (5 bases). The CDR3 covers 12 residues. The V gene's germline CDR1 is WNHNN and CDR2 SYGVQD (reference sequence). The V end was cut by 10 bases, the J end by 5 bases, with 14 bases between.

J is TRBJ2-1 and V is TRBV2; 9 nucleotides match TRBD2. V lost 5 bases and J lost 0; bases outside the gene matches: 5. The germline V gene has CDR1 SNHLY and CDR2 FYNNEI. The CDR3 length is 16 residues. The CDR3 DNA is TGTGCCAGCAGTTACCTAGCGGGGAGCTCCTACAATGAGCAGTTCTTC. Its protein product is CASSYLAGSSYNEQFF.

V usage is TRBV27 and J usage is TRBJ2-1; tentative D call: TRBD2 (5 bases). The germline V and J ends were trimmed by 3 bases and 2 bases, with 8 bases remaining between them. Germline V CDR1 and CDR2: MNHEY, SMNVEV (reference sequence). CDR3 length equals 14 residues. The CDR3: CASSLSGPYNEQFF. The CDR3 DNA is TGTGCCAGCAGTTTGAGCGGACCCTACAATGAGCAGTTCTTC.

The chain has TRBV2 and TRBJ2-2, with 7 bases lining up with TRBD2. Germline-derived CDR1 and CDR2 are SNHLY and FYNNEI. V shed 4 bases and J 5 bases; nucleotides not matched to a gene: 7. This CDR3 has 15 residues. CDR3 sequence: CASSGLAVLTGELFF. The CDR3 DNA reads as TGTGCCAGCAGTGGGCTAGCGGTTTTGACCGGGGAGCTGTTTTTT.

A single count supports this clone. The chain joins TRBV7-3 to TRBJ2-1, with 10 bases identical to TRBD2. The V and J ends lost 4 bases and 6 bases, in that order; junction bases with no gene match: 6. Germline loops: CDR1 SGHTA, CDR2 FQGTGA. This CDR3 is built from 15 residues. The CDR3 DNA reads as TGTGCCAGCAGCTCGGGACTAGCGACGGGCAATGAGCAGTTCTTC. As protein: CASSSGLATGNEQFF.

The V gene is TRBV9, the J gene TRBJ2-5; D might be TRBD2 (7 bases). Between the trimmed V and J ends, which lost 3 bases and 5 bases, there was a span of 14 bases. There are 14 residues in the CDR3. The germline V gene has CDR1 SGDLS and CDR2 YYNGEE. As DNA, the CDR3 is TGTGCCAGCAGCGAGGGGGGGAGCGGGGAGACCCAGTACTTC. It specifies CASSEGGSGETQYF.

The rearrangement links TRBV28 to TRBJ2-7, with 9 bases identical to TRBD1. Germline CDR1 reads MDHEN; CDR2 reads SYDVKM. This CDR3 is 15 amino acids long. Trimming took 5 bases from V and 6 from J; bases not matched to a gene: 11. As DNA, the CDR3 is TGTGCCAGCAGTCCCCTTTCCCCGACAGGGGGCGAGCAGTACTTC. Protein sequence: CASSPLSPTGGEQYF.

The chain couples TRBV2 to TRBJ2-2, with 9 bases that match TRBD2. The V gene's germline CDR1 is SNHLY and CDR2 FYNNEI. V lost 7 bases and J lost 0; bases outside the gene matches: 6. The CDR3 length is 16 residues. CDR3 nucleotides: TGTGCCAGCAAGGGGACTAGCTACCCGAACACCGGGGAGCTGTTTTTT. This encodes CASKGTSYPNTGELFF.

The chain links TRBV2 to TRBJ2-5; 7 bases align to TRBD1. The CDR3 sequence is 13 residues long. The germline gives CDR1 SNHLY, CDR2 FYNNEI. Trimming at V came to 4 bases and at J to 2 bases, leaving 1 base not matched to a gene. The DNA of the CDR3 is TGTGCCAGCAGTGTGGGACAGCAAGAGACCCAGTACTTC. Translation gives CASSVGQQETQYF.

The chain recombines TRBV7-9 with TRBJ2-1; 13 nucleotides align to TRBD2. The CDR3 length is 16 residues. Germline V lookup: CDR1 SEHNR, CDR2 FQNEAQ (reference sequence). Trimming cost V 5 bases and J 8 bases; bases outside gene matches: 9. The CDR3 nucleotides read TGTGCCAGCAGCGCCCGACAGGGGACTAGCGGGGATGAGCAGTTCTTC. The encoded protein is CASSARQGTSGDEQFF.

V usage is TRBV4-2 and J usage is TRBJ1-3; D gene unclear. The germline gives CDR1 LGHNA, CDR2 YNFKEQ. The germline V and J ends were trimmed by 4 bases and 0 bases, with 16 bases remaining between them. The CDR3 loop spans 17 amino acids. CDR3 coding DNA: TGTGCCAGCAGCCTCGAAGGGAGAGGGAGCTCTGGAAACACCATATATTTT. This sequence encodes CASSLEGRGSSGNTIYF.

The V call is TRBV7-2, the J call TRBJ2-3, with TRBD2 matching over 8 bases. The length of the CDR3 is 15 residues. The V gene end was trimmed by 3 bases and the J gene end by 3 bases; junction bases not matched to a gene: 5. CDR1 and CDR2 from the germline V gene are SGHTA and FQGNSA. CDR3 loop: CASSFNAGGTDTQYF. As DNA, the CDR3 is TGTGCCAGCAGCTTCAACGCGGGAGGTACAGATACGCAGTATTTT.

This clone was picked up a small number of times. This rearrangement joins TRBV7-2 to TRBJ2-1; possibly TRBD2 for D (6 bases). The CDR3 is made up of 14 amino acids. Germline CDR1 is SGHTA and CDR2 is FQGNSA. V was shortened by 2 bases and J by 3 bases, with 8 bases between the two germline ends. In DNA form, the CDR3 reads TGTGCCAGCAGCTTACCGGGAGTCTACAATGAGCAGTTCTTC. The encoded protein is CASSLPGVYNEQFF. The full variable domain, its missing parts supplied by reference TRBV7-2 and TRBJ2-1, is GAGVSQSPSNKVTEKGKDVELRCDPISGHTALYWYRQSLGQGLEFLIYFQGNSAPDKSGLPSDRFSAERTGGSVSTLTIQRTQQEDSAVYLCASSLPGVYNEQFFGPGTRLTVL.

CDR3 coding DNA: TGTGCCAGCAGCTTGTCCGCGGGACTCCGGTTGGGCGAGCAGTACTTC. Its protein is CASSLSAGLRLGEQYF. The J gene is TRBJ2-7, the V gene TRBV5-6, with D maybe TRBD2 (6 bases). Germline CDR1 reads SGHDT; CDR2 reads YYEEEE. The CDR3 extends over 16 amino acids. Trimming cost V 1 base and J 6 bases, with 20 bases left between them.

This rearrangement joins TRBV13 to TRBJ2-7, with 8 nucleotides matching TRBD2. The germline V gene encodes CDR1 PRHDT and CDR2 FYEKMQ (reference sequence). After removal of 3 bases from V and 2 bases from J, the junction contained 6 bases not matched to a gene. This CDR3 is built from 15 residues. CDR3 amino acids: CASSFPGLGTYEQYF. CDR3 bases: TGTGCCAGCAGCTTCCCGGGACTAGGGACCTACGAGCAGTACTTC.

The gene calls are TRBV18 and TRBJ2-7, with TRBD2 identical over 8 bases. CDR1 KGHSH and CDR2 LQKENI come from the germline V gene. J gave up 5 bases and V 7 bases, and 10 bases lay outside the gene matches. This CDR3 region has 14 residues. This CDR3 reads CASFSGTRANEQYF. CDR3 DNA: TGTGCCAGCTTTTCCGGGACTAGAGCGAACGAGCAGTACTTC.

This clone was picked up one time. This chain connects TRBV5-1 to TRBJ1-1; TRBD1 might be the D (5 bases). V lost 1 base, J lost 0 bases, and 13 bases lay in between. Germline CDR1 and CDR2: SGHRS and YFSETQ. The CDR3 length is 16 residues. DNA of the CDR3: TGCGCCAGCAGCTTGCGGACGGGGGGACTGAACACTGAAGCTTTCTTT. It encodes CASSLRTGGLNTEAFF.

This chain joins TRBV6-5 and TRBJ1-5, with D hard to call. V shed 4 bases and J shed 1 base, with 8 bases lying between them. The CDR3 is 14 amino acids. Looked up from germline, CDR1 is MNHEY and CDR2 is SVGAGI. Here the CDR3 reads CASSSRESNQPQHF. In DNA, the CDR3 is TGTGCCAGCAGTTCCCGGGAAAGCAATCAGCCCCAGCATTTT.

The chain employs TRBV19 and TRBJ2-3; 8 nucleotides align to TRBD2. This CDR3 is built from 15 residues. V lost 5 bases to trimming and J lost 0 bases; unmatched junction nucleotides: 4. Germline loops: CDR1 LNHDA, CDR2 SQIVND (reference sequence). CDR3 nucleotides: TGTGCCAGTAGTTTTGCGGGAGGAAGCACAGATACGCAGTATTTT. It is translated as CASSFAGGSTDTQYF.

V usage is TRBV29-1 and J usage is TRBJ2-5; 8 bases agree with TRBD2. Trimming at V came to 4 bases and at J to 4 bases, leaving 11 bases not matched to a gene. Per the germline V gene, CDR1 is SQVTM and CDR2 is ANQGSEA. This CDR3 spans 15 amino acids. CDR3 DNA: TGCAGCGTTGTCGGATCTAGCGGGTCCTTAGAGACCCAGTACTTC. This encodes CSVVGSSGSLETQYF.

This chain links TRBV25-1 with TRBJ1-1; 8 nucleotides agree with TRBD1. CDR1 and CDR2 (germline): MGHDK, SYGVNS. V lost 2 bases to trimming and J lost 5 bases; unmatched junction nucleotides: 10. This CDR3 has 16 amino acids. CDR3 in DNA: TGTGCCAGCAGTGAAAGCTGGACAGGGTACGGTACTGAAGCTTTCTTT. Protein sequence: CASSESWTGYGTEAFF.

The V gene is TRBV7-2, the J gene TRBJ2-1, with 11 bases that match TRBD2. The CDR3 totals 17 residues. V trimming: 0 bases; J trimming: 8 bases; junction bases outside the gene matches: 9. Germline CDR1 reads SGHTA; CDR2 reads FQGNSA. The CDR3 nucleotides read TGTGCCAGCAGCTTAGCGATGAGACTAGCGGGGCGGTATGAGCAGTTCTTC. Its translation is CASSLAMRLAGRYEQFF. The full variable domain, with the rest looked up from reference TRBV7-2 and TRBJ2-1, is GAGVSQSPSNKVTEKGKDVELRCDPISGHTALYWYRQSLGQGLEFLIYFQGNSAPDKSGLPSDRFSAERTGGSVSTLTIQRTQQEDSAVYLCASSLAMRLAGRYEQFFGPGTRLTVL.

The chain employs TRBV30 and TRBJ2-7, with 8 bases aligning to TRBD1. The CDR3 totals 14 residues. V was pared by 5 bases and J by 9 bases, with 15 bases of the junction left unmatched. Germline-derived CDR1 and CDR2 are GTSNPN and SVGIG (reference sequence). CDR3 amino acids: CAWQKTGATTVQYF. In DNA form, the CDR3 reads TGTGCCTGGCAGAAGACAGGGGCCACGACGGTGCAGTACTTC.

The CDR3 DNA reads as TGTGCCAGCAGTTTTCGACAGAGCTACGAGCAGTACTTC. It is translated as CASSFRQSYEQYF. The V gene is TRBV6-5, the J gene TRBJ2-7, with TRBD1 as a possible D gene (5 bases). Germline CDR1 and CDR2: MNHEY and SVGAGI. CDR3 size: 13 residues. V lost 4 bases, J lost 3 bases, and 10 bases lay in between.

The V gene is TRBV7-2, the J gene TRBJ2-1; 9 bases fit TRBD1. Germline values: CDR1 SGHTA, CDR2 FQGNSA. V shed 5 bases, J shed 7 bases, and the junction held 9 bases outside the gene matches. The CDR3 is 15 residues long. The CDR3 coding sequence is TGTGCCAGCAGCCGGACAGGGGTAAGGCAGAATGAGCAGTTCTTC. Translated: CASSRTGVRQNEQFF.

The chain has TRBV4-2 and TRBJ1-1; tentative D call: TRBD1 (5 bases). This CDR3 comprises 15 residues. CDR1 and CDR2 from the germline V gene are LGHNA and YNFKEQ. Between the trimmed V and J ends, which lost 0 bases and 6 bases, there was a span of 14 bases. The chain's CDR3 is CASSQDPGFTPEAFF. CDR3 nucleotide sequence: TGTGCCAGCAGCCAAGATCCAGGGTTTACGCCTGAAGCTTTCTTT.

V is TRBV21-1 and J is TRBJ2-7; whether TRBD2, the table's D call, matches the DNA was not checked. TRBV21-1 is termed a pseudogene. The CDR3 runs to 19 residues. CDR3 nucleotides: TGTGCCAGCAGCAAAGTAGGACTAGCGAACCATTTAAACTCCTACGAGCAGTACTTC. Amino acid sequence: CASSKVGLANHLNSYEQYF.